This TCR beta chain was sequenced during a study of T-cell reconstitution after alpha-beta-depleted transplantation in children. The CDR3 covers 17 residues. Germline lookup yields CDR1 DFQATT and CDR2 SNEGSKA (reference sequence). Trimming left V 3 bases short and J 1 base short, with 16 bases between. Unique molecular identifiers were incorporated when the TCRbeta library was constructed. TCRdb independently ran MiXCR on the PCR reads; one entry per CDR3 protein. The data hold approximately 100,000 distinct CDR3 sequences, with more than 9% observed a single time. This clonotype showed up many times.

Sequenced here: PBMCs from the stem cell graft donor, sampled from the stem cell graft. The TCR was taken from a human donor who donated a stem cell graft to a child with inherited bone marrow failure. The V call is TRBV20-1, the J call TRBJ2-6; D possibly corresponds to TRBD2 (6 bases). CDR3 residues: CSASGGTSSSGANVLTF. The CDR3 nucleotides are TGCAGTGCTAGCGGCGGGACTTCCTCATCTGGGGCCAACGTCCTGACTTTC.